There are many counts of the clone carrying this T cell receptor beta chain. Its antigen is not identified. The 5'RACE template-switching step produced TCR cDNA and added a universal primer site and UMIs. TCRdb re-analysed the 5' RACE reads in MiXCR, keeping a single row per CDR3 protein. This sample has about 180,000 distinct CDR3 sequences, with 6.2% found just once. The sample comes from a study of T cells after yellow fever vaccination. Study as a whole: Low-cell-number fractions were prepared with SMART-Seq v4 Ultra Low Input. The study, taken as a whole, reports: Reappearance after the booster was observed for most primary-vaccination clones (roughly 95% CD4, roughly 90% CD8). Weaker in magnitude, the secondary response showed a faster peak on day 5 versus 15.

This sequence originates from a man between 18 and 35 years old who received the YFV17D yellow fever vaccine. The sample here was CD4+ T cells sorted from PBMCs, taken on the day of the first yellow fever vaccination.

This CDR3 is CASSPVRGKETQYF. In DNA form, the CDR3 reads TGCGCCAGCAGCCCAGTTCGCGGGAAAGAGACCCAGTACTTC. V and J are TRBV5-1 and TRBJ2-5, with TRBD2 as a possible D gene (6 bases). The CDR3 loop spans 14 amino acids. Germline loops: CDR1 SGHRS, CDR2 YFSETQ. The V end lost 4 bases, the J end lost 3 bases, and 13 bases lay between the germline ends.